Presented here are 5 T cell receptor beta chains from one specimen sequenced in a study of spatial heterogeneity in lung cancer. Time point meaning: sample taken at primary tumor resection. Whole RNA, which was extracted from tumor, nontumor lung tissue or frozen PBMC, was sequenced without any cell sorting. A single record per CDR3 protein comes from TCRdb applying MiXCR to the 5' RACE reads. The sample lists 45,000 or so distinct CDR3 sequences, roughly 7.6% seen once, with approximately 13% in the top ten. Source: PBMCs, taken at surgery. These receptors were obtained from a female donor with early-stage non-small cell lung cancer.

The chain links TRBV19 to TRBJ2-5; 7 bases fit TRBD2. The V segment lost 6 bases and the J segment 4 bases; nucleotides outside the gene matches: 11. This CDR3 contains 15 residues. From germline, CDR1 is LNHDA and CDR2 SQIVND (reference sequence). The CDR3 here is CASRIGPGGGETQYF. The CDR3 DNA reads TGTGCCAGTAGAATCGGCCCTGGGGGGGGAGAGACCCAGTACTTC.

CDR3: CSVERGGIHGYTF. CDR3 DNA sequence: TGCAGCGTTGAACGCGGAGGGATACATGGCTACACCTTC. The chain carries TRBV29-1 and TRBJ1-2; D unresolved. The V and J ends lost 2 bases and 6 bases respectively, with 13 bases between them. CDR3 length: 13 residues. The V gene's germline CDR1 is SQVTM and CDR2 ANQGSEA.

This clonotype was detected only a few times. The V and J genes are TRBV7-2 and TRBJ2-1; D remains ambiguous. CDR3 length equals 15 residues. Trimming cost V 5 bases and J 4 bases, with 15 bases left between them. The germline V gene has CDR1 SGHTA and CDR2 FQGNSA. The CDR3: CASSTSAGPYNEQFF. CDR3 in DNA: TGTGCCAGCAGCACCTCAGCTGGGCCGTACAATGAGCAGTTCTTC.

Many counts were recorded for this clonotype. J is TRBJ2-1 and V is TRBV7-2; tentative D call: TRBD2 (5 bases). V lost 1 base to trimming and J lost 4 bases, with 17 bases between them. This CDR3 is built from 17 residues. Germline loops: CDR1 SGHTA, CDR2 FQGNSA. CDR3 residues: CASSLVSEPRRYNEQFF. The CDR3 region has the DNA TGTGCCAGCAGCTTAGTATCCGAGCCCCGGAGGTACAATGAGCAGTTCTTC.

The chain is built from TRBV5-4 and TRBJ1-4, with D possibly matching TRBD1 (6 bases). Trimming shortened V by 9 bases and J by 6 bases, and 18 bases separated the two germline ends. Germline CDR1 SGHNT, CDR2 YYREEE (reference sequence). CDR3 length: 14 amino acids. CDR3 amino acids: CATADLGADEKLFF. The CDR3 coding sequence is TGTGCCACAGCTGACTTGGGGGCTGATGAAAAACTGTTTTTT.